This T cell receptor beta chain originates from a study of shared clonotypes between healthy human individuals. V was shortened by 0 bases and J by 7 bases, with 10 bases between the two germline ends. CDR1 is SGDLS, CDR2 YYNGEE, per germline. CDR3 size: 13 residues. The data were produced by immunoSEQ multiplex PCR, yet TCRdb's version contains in-frame clones alone and is incomplete. The table has approximately 320,000 clones, 80% to 90% seen once. The J gene is TRBJ1-1, the V gene TRBV9; perhaps TRBD1 as D (6 bases). The receptor's source is a man between 18 and 35 years old in good health. The sequenced sample was memory CD8+ T cells sorted from blood. Noted subset: CD45RO+ cells pooled with CCR7-negative TemRA cells. The CDR3 nucleotides are TGTGCCAGCAGCGTAGTCCAGGGGAGTGAAGCTTTCTTT. Residues: CASSVVQGSEAFF. Looking up the rest from reference TRBV9 and TRBJ1-1 gives the full variable domain: DSGVTQTPKHLITATGQRVTLRCSPRSGDLSVYWYQQSLDQGLQFLIQYYNGEERAKGNILERFSAQQFPDLHSELNLSSLELGDSALYFCASSVVQGSEAFFGQGTRLTVV.